This T cell receptor beta chain was sequenced in a study of T cell responses to AZD1222 COVID-19 vaccine. General study findings and limits: The number of AZD1222 recipients seropositive at baseline was only five to seven. Without day 14 samples, only post-peak T cell repertoires were studied. Donors were mostly white British, more females; clonal diversity possibly underestimated.

In regard to this clone: No antigen is known for it.

The data were produced by immunoSEQ multiplex PCR, yet TCRdb's version contains in-frame clones alone and is incomplete. The sample carries about 160,000 clones, 90% to 95% recorded once. Timing groups of about 4 and about 12 weeks for second doses were pooled. Germline CDR1 reads SGHRS; CDR2 reads YFSETQ. This CDR3 has 19 residues. Trimming took off 1 base at V and 0 bases at J, with 17 bases between the two ends. Here the sequenced sample was peripheral blood, taken 28 days after the second AZD1222 dose. V and J are TRBV5-1 and TRBJ2-6; TRBD1 is a possible D gene (5 bases). The origin of this receptor is an adult who received the AZD1222 COVID-19 vaccine. The CDR3 loop reads CASSLKGQNQLSGANVLTF. CDR3 nucleotides: TGCGCCAGCAGCTTGAAGGGGCAGAATCAACTCTCTGGGGCCAACGTCCTGACTTTC.